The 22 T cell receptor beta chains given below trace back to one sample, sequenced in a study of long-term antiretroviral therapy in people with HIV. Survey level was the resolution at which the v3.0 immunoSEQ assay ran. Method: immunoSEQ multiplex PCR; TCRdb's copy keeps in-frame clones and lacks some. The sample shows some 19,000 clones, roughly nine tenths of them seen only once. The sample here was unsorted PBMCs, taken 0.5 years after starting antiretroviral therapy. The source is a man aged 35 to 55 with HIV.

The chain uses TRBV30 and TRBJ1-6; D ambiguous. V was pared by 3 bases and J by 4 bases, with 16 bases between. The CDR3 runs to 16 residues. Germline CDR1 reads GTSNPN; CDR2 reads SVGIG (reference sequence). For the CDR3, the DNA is TGTGCCTGGAGCCAACGTCCCGCGCTTTATAATTCACCCCTCCACTTT. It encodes CAWSQRPALYNSPLHF. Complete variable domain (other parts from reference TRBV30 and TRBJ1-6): SQTIHQWPATLVQPVGSPLSLECTVEGTSNPNLYWYRQAAGRGLQLLFYSVGIGQISSEVPQNLSASRPQDRQFILSSKKLLLSDSGFYLCAWSQRPALYNSPLHFGNGTRLTVT.

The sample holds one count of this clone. The CDR3 is CSGRDTGELFF. The CDR3 DNA reads TGCAGCGGAAGAGACACCGGGGAGCTGTTTTTT. The chain is built from TRBV29-1 and TRBJ2-2; no reliable D call. CDR1 and CDR2 from the germline V gene are SQVTM and ANQGSEA. The CDR3 has 11 residues. V shed 7 bases and J shed 3 bases, with 6 bases lying between them.

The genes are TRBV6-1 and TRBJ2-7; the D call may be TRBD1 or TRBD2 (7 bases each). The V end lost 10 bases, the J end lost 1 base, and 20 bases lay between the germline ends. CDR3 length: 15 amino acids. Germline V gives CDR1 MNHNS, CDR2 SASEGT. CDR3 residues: CATHRGGTASYEQYF. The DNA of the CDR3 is TGTGCCACCCACCGGGGAGGGACAGCATCCTACGAGCAGTACTTC.

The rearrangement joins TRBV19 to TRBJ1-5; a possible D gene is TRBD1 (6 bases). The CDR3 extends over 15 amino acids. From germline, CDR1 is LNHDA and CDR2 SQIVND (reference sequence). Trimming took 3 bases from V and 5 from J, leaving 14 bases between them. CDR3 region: CASSIWGASDQPQHF. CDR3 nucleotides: TGTGCCAGTAGTATTTGGGGGGCCTCAGATCAGCCCCAGCATTTT.

The CDR3 DNA reads TGTGCCACCAGCTGGGGACAGGGTGGGTCCCAGCCCCAGCATTTT. Protein product: CATSWGQGGSQPQHF. The gene calls are TRBV15 and TRBJ1-5; 9 bases fit TRBD1. The CDR3 totals 15 residues. The germline V gene has CDR1 LNHNV and CDR2 YYDKDF (reference sequence). Germline trimming cut 5 bases from V and 7 bases from J; bases unmatched to any gene: 9.

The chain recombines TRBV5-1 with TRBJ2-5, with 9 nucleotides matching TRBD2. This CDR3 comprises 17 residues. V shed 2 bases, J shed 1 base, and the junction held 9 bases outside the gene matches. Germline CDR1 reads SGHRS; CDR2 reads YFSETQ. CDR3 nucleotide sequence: TGCGCCAGCAGCTTCCGATCGACTAGCGGCAGCCAAGAGACCCAGTACTTC. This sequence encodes CASSFRSTSGSQETQYF.

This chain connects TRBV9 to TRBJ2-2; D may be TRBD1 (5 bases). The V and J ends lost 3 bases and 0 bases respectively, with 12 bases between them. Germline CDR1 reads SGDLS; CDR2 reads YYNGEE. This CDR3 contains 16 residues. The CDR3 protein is CASSETGWANTGELFF. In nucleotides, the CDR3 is TGTGCCAGCAGCGAAACAGGTTGGGCGAACACCGGGGAGCTGTTTTTT.

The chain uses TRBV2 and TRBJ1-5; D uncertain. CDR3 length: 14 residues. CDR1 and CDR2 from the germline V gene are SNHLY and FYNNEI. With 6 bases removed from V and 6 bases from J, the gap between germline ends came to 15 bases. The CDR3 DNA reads TGTGCCAGCAGCCCTCTCGGGCCTCTTCAGCCCCAGCATTTT. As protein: CASSPLGPLQPQHF.

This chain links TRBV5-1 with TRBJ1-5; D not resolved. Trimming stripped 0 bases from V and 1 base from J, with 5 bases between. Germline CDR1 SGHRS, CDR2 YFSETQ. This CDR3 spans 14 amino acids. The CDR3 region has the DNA TGCGCCAGCAGCTTGGACGGGAGCAATCAGCCCCAGCATTTT. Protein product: CASSLDGSNQPQHF.

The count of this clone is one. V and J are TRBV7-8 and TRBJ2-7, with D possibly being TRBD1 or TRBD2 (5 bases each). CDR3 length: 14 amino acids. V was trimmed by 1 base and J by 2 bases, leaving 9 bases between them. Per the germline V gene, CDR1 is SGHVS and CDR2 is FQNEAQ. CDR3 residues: CASSLVGTPYEQYF. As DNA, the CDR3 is TGTGCCAGCAGCTTAGTGGGGACCCCCTACGAGCAGTACTTC.

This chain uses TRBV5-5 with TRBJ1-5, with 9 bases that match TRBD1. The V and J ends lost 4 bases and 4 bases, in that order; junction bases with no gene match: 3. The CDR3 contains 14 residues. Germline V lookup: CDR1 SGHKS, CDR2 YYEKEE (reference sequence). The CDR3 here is CASSRTGVNQPQHF. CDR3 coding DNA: TGTGCCAGCAGCCGGACAGGGGTAAATCAGCCCCAGCATTTT.

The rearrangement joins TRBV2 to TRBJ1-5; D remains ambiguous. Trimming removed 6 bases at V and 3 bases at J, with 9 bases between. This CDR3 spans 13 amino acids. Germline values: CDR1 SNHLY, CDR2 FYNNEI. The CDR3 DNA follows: TGTGCCAGCAGGGGTGGGTTCAATCAGCCCCAGCATTTT. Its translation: CASRGGFNQPQHF.

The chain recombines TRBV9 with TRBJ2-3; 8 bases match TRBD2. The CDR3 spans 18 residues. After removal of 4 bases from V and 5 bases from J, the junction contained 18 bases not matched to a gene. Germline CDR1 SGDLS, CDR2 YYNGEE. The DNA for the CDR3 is TGTGCCAGCAGCCCCCGAGGGGAGCGGAGCGGGGGTGGAGATACGCAGTATTTT. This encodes CASSPRGERSGGGDTQYF.

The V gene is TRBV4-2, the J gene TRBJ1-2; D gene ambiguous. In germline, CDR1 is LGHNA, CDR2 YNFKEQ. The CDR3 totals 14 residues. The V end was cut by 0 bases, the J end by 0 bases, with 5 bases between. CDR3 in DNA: TGTGCCAGCAGCCAAGAGGGAGCTAACTATGGCTACACCTTC. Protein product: CASSQEGANYGYTF.

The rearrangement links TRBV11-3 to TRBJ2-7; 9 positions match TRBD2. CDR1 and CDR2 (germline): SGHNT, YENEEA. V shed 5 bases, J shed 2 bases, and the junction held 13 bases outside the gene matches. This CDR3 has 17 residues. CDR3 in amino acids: CASSLGRGASGAYEQYF. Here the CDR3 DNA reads TGTGCCAGCAGCCTAGGGAGGGGTGCTAGCGGGGCCTACGAGCAGTACTTC.

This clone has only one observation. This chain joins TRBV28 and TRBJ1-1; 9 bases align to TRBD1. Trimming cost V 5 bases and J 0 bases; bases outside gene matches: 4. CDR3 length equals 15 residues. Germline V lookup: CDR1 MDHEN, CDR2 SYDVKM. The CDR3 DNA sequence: TGTGCCAGCAGTGCGGGGGACAGGGTGAACACTGAAGCTTTCTTT. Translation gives CASSAGDRVNTEAFF.

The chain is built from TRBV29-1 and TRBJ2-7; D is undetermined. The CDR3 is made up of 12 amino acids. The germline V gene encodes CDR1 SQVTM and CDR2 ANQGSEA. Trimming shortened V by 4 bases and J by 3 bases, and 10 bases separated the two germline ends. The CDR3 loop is CSVGHNNYEQYF. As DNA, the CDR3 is TGCAGCGTTGGTCACAATAACTACGAGCAGTACTTC.

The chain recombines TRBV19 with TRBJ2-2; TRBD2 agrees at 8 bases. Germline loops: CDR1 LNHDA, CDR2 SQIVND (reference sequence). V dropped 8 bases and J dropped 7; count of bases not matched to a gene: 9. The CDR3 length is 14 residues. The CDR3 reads CASSGGRIGGELFF. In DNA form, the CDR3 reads TGTGCCAGTTCGGGAGGGCGGATCGGCGGGGAGCTGTTTTTT.

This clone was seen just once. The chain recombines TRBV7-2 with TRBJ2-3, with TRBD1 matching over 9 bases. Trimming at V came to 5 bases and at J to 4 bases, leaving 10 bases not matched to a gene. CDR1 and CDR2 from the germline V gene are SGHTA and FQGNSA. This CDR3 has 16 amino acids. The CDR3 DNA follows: TGTGCCAGCAGCCAGCATCCGGGACAGGGAGCAGATACGCAGTATTTT. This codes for CASSQHPGQGADTQYF.

CDR3 loop: CASSQGQGNRNTIYF. The CDR3 DNA reads as TGTGCCAGCAGCCAAGGGCAGGGTAATAGAAACACCATATATTTT. The chain has TRBV4-2 and TRBJ1-3; perhaps TRBD1 as D (5 bases). This CDR3 is 15 amino acids long. Per germline, CDR1 LGHNA and CDR2 YNFKEQ. Trimming took 1 base from V and 5 from J, leaving 12 bases between them.

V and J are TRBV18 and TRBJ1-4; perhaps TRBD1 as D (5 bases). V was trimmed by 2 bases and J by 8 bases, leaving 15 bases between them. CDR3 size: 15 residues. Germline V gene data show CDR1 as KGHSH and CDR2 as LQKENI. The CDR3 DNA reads TGTGCCAGCTCACCAACTCCCGGACGGGACGAAAAACTGTTTTTT. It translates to CASSPTPGRDEKLFF.

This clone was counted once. The CDR3 DNA is TGTGCCAGCAGCCCACGGGGAGCGGGAGACAACAATGAGCAGTTCTTC. Its translation: CASSPRGAGDNNEQFF. The rearrangement links TRBV4-2 to TRBJ2-1; 8 bases are shared with TRBD2. This CDR3 comprises 16 residues. Losses at the gene ends were 4 bases for V and 5 bases for J; bases not matched to a gene: 10. Germline CDR1 is LGHNA and CDR2 is YNFKEQ.